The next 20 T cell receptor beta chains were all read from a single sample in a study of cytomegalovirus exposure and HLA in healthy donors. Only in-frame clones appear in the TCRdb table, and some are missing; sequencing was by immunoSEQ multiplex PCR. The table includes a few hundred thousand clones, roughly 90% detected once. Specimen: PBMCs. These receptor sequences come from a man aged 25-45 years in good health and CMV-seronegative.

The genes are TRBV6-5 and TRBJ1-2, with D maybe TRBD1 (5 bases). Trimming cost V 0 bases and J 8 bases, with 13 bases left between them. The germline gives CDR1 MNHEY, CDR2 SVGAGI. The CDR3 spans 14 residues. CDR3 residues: CASSYSTALTGYTF. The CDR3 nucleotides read TGTGCCAGCAGTTACTCGACAGCCTTAACGGGCTACACCTTC.

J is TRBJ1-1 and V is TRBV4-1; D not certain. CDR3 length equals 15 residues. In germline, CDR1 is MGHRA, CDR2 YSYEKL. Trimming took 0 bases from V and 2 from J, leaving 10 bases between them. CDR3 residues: CASSQDSRGNTEAFF. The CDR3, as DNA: TGCGCCAGCAGCCAAGATAGCCGGGGAAACACTGAAGCTTTCTTT.

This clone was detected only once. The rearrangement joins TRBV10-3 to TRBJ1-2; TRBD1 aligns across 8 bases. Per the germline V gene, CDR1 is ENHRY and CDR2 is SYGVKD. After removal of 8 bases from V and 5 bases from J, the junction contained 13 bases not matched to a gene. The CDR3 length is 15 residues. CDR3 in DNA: TGTGCCATCGGGGGGACAGGCCCCCAAGGGTATGGCTACACCTTC. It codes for CAIGGTGPQGYGYTF.

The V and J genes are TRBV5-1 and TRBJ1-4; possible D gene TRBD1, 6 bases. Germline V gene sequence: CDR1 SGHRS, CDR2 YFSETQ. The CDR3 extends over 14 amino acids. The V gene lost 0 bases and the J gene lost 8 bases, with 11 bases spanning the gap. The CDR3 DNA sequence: TGCGCCAGCAGCTTGGAACAGGGCGAGGAAAAACTGTTTTTT. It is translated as CASSLEQGEEKLFF.

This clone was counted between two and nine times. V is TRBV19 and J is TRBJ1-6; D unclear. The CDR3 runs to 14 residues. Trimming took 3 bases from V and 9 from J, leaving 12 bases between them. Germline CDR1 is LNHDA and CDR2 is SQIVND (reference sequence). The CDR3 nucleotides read TGTGCCAGTAGTATTCGGGGAGTAGGTTCACCCCTCCACTTT. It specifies CASSIRGVGSPLHF. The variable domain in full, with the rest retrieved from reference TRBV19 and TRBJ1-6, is DGGITQSPKYLFRKEGQNVTLSCEQNLNHDAMYWYRQDPGQGLRLIYYSQIVNDFQKGDIAEGYSVSREKKESFPLTVTSAQKNPTAFYLCASSIRGVGSPLHFGNGTRLTVT.

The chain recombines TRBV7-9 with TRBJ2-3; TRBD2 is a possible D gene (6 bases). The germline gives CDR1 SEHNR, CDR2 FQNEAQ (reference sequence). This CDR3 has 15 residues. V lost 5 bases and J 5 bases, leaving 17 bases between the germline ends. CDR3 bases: TGTGCCAGCAGCCCCACGGGGCAGGGAGGAGATACGCAGTATTTT. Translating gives CASSPTGQGGDTQYF.

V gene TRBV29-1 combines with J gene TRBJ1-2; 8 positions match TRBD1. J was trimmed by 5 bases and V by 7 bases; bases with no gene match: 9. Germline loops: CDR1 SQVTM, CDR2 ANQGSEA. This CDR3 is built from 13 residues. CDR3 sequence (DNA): TGCAGCGCCCCGACAGGGGTTCTATATGGCTACACCTTC. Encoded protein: CSAPTGVLYGYTF.

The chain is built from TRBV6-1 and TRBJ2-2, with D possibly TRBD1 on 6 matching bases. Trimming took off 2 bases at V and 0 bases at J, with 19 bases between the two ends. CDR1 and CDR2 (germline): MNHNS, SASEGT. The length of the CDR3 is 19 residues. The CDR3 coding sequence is TGTGCCAGCAGTGAATCGATACCGTACAGGGTAACGAACACCGGGGAGCTGTTTTTT. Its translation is CASSESIPYRVTNTGELFF.

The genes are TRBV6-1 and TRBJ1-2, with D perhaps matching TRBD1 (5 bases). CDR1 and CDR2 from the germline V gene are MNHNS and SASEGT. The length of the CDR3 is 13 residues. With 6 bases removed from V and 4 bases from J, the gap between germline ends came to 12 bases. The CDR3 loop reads CASSPDQGYGYTF. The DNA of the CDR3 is TGTGCCAGCAGCCCCGATCAGGGCTATGGCTACACCTTC.

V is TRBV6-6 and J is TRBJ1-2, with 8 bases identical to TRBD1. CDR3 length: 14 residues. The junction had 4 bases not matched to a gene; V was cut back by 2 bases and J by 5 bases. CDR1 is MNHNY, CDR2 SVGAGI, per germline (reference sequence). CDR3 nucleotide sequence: TGTGCCAGCAGTTACCCTGGACAGGGATATGGCTACACCTTC. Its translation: CASSYPGQGYGYTF.

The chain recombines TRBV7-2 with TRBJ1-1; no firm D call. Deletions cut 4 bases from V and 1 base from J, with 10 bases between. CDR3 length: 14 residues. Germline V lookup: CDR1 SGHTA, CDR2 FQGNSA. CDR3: CASSSSLTNTEAFF. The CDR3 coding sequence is TGTGCCAGCAGCTCGAGCCTCACGAACACTGAAGCTTTCTTT.

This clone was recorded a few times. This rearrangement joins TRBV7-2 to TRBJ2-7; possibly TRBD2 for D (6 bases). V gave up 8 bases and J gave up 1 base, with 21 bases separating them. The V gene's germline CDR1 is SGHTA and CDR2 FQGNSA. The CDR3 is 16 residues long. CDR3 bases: TGTGCCAGCGGAAGAGGCGTAATGGGGGGATCCTACGAGCAGTACTTC. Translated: CASGRGVMGGSYEQYF.

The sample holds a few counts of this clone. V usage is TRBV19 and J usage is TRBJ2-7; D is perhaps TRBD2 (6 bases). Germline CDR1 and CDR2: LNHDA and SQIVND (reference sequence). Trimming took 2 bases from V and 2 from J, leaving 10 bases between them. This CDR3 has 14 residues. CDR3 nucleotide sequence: TGTGCCAGTAGTATAACGGAGGGAGCCTACGAGCAGTACTTC. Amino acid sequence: CASSITEGAYEQYF.

The CDR3 here is CASRSQGSSYEQYF. Here the CDR3 DNA reads TGTGCCAGCAGATCGCAGGGTTCGTCCTACGAGCAGTACTTC. J is TRBJ2-7 and V is TRBV2; D is perhaps TRBD1 (5 bases). Trimming cost V 6 bases and J 1 base, with 13 bases left between them. This CDR3 contains 14 residues. Germline CDR1 reads SNHLY; CDR2 reads FYNNEI.

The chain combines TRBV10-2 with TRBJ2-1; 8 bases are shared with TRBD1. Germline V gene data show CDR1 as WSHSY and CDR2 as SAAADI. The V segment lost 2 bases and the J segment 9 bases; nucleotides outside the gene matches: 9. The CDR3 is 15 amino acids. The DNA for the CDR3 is TGCGCCAGCAGTGAGAGTGGACAGGGCCTAGGTGAGCAGTTCTTC. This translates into CASSESGQGLGEQFF.

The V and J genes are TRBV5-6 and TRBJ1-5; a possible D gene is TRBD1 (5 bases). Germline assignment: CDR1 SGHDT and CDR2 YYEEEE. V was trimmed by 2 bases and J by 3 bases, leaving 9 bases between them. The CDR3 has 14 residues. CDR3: CASSFFRANQPQHF. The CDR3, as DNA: TGTGCCAGCAGCTTTTTCAGGGCCAATCAGCCCCAGCATTTT.

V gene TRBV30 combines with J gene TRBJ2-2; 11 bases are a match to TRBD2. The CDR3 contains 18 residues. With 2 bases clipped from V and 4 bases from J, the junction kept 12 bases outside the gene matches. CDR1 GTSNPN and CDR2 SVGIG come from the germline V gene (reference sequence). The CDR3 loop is CAWSSGVAGGPGTGELFF. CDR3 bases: TGTGCCTGGAGTAGTGGGGTAGCGGGGGGGCCAGGCACCGGGGAGCTGTTTTTT. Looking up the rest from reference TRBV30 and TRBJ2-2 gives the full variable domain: SQTIHQWPATLVQPVGSPLSLECTVEGTSNPNLYWYRQAAGRGLQLLFYSVGIGQISSEVPQNLSASRPQDRQFILSSKKLLLSDSGFYLCAWSSGVAGGPGTGELFFGEGSRLTVL.

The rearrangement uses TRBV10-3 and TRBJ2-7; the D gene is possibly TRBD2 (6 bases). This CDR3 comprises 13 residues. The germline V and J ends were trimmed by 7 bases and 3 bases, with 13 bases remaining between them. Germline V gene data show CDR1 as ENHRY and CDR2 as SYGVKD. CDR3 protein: CAITDGSSYEQYF. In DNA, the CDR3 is TGTGCCATCACGGACGGGAGCAGCTACGAGCAGTACTTC.

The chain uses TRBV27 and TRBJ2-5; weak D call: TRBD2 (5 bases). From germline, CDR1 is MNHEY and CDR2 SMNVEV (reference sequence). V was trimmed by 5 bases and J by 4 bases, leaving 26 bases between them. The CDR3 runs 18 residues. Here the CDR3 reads CASSRAVGDFQTGETQYF. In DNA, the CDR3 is TGTGCCAGCAGTCGAGCCGTCGGGGATTTTCAGACTGGAGAGACCCAGTACTTC.

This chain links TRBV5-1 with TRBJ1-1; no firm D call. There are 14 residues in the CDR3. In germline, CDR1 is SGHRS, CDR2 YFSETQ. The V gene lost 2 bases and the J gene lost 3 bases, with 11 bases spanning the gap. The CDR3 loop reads CASSLRRSDTEAFF. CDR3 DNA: TGCGCCAGCAGCTTAAGGAGATCGGACACTGAAGCTTTCTTT.